The 18 T cell receptor beta chains below come from one sample, sequenced in a study of blood T cell repertoires in COVID-19. Produced via immunoSEQ multiplex PCR; TCRdb's table is partial and in-frame only. The data contain around 190,000 clones, more than 85% of them seen just once; the ten biggest clones take up around 24%. Source material: PBMCs or T cells enriched from blood (not recorded which). These receptors came from a woman between 35 and 50 years old in a cohort exposed to, infected with or recovered from COVID-19 (not recorded which).

This chain connects TRBV2 to TRBJ1-1; D call uncertain. The V end lost 6 bases, the J end lost 0 bases, and 8 bases lay between the germline ends. CDR3 length: 13 residues. Germline lookup yields CDR1 SNHLY and CDR2 FYNNEI. The DNA for the CDR3 is TGTGCCAGCAGGTTGCAGATGAACACTGAAGCTTTCTTT. Protein: CASRLQMNTEAFF.

The V and J genes are TRBV7-9 and TRBJ2-2; no reliable D call. The ends were cut back, 5 bases at V and 6 bases at J, with 16 bases in the middle. The CDR3 contains 15 residues. Germline CDR1 reads SEHNR; CDR2 reads FQNEAQ (reference sequence). The CDR3 sequence is CASSALLVAAGELFF. For the CDR3, the DNA is TGTGCCAGCAGCGCCTTGTTAGTTGCTGCCGGGGAGCTGTTTTTT.

The V call is TRBV27, the J call TRBJ1-1, with unresolved D. CDR3 length: 14 amino acids. From germline, CDR1 is MNHEY and CDR2 SMNVEV (reference sequence). V was trimmed by 0 bases and J by 1 base, leaving 6 bases between them. The DNA for the CDR3 is TGTGCCAGCAGTTTATCGCGGGCGAACACTGAAGCTTTCTTT. Its translation is CASSLSRANTEAFF.

The rearrangement joins TRBV12-3 or TRBV12-4 to TRBJ1-1; no reliable D call. Trimming shortened V by 6 bases and J by 1 base, and 6 bases separated the two germline ends. The CDR3 runs 12 residues. CDR3 sequence reads: CASREGNTEAFF. CDR3 DNA sequence: TGTGCCAGCAGAGAGGGGAACACTGAAGCTTTCTTT.

This chain uses TRBV7-9 with TRBJ1-4, with D unresolved. Germline CDR1 reads SEHNR; CDR2 reads FQNEAQ (reference sequence). V lost 3 bases and J lost 9, with 14 bases in between. CDR3 size: 14 residues. The CDR3 sequence: CASSFGQDPQKLFF. The CDR3 region has the DNA TGTGCCAGCAGCTTTGGGCAGGATCCTCAAAAACTGTTTTTT.

This chain uses TRBV2 with TRBJ2-7; no firm D call. The CDR3 covers 15 residues. Germline V gene data show CDR1 as SNHLY and CDR2 as FYNNEI. V shed 6 bases and J shed 3 bases, with 18 bases lying between them. Here the CDR3 reads CASRPPGSPVYEQYF. The CDR3, as DNA: TGTGCCAGCAGGCCCCCCGGGTCTCCTGTCTACGAGCAGTACTTC.

The V gene is TRBV4-1, the J gene TRBJ1-1, with D perhaps matching TRBD1 (5 bases). The ends were cut back, 4 bases at V and 0 bases at J, with 15 bases in the middle. The germline V gene encodes CDR1 MGHRA and CDR2 YSYEKL. The CDR3 runs 16 residues. This chain's CDR3 is CASSPRVGEVNTEAFF. The CDR3, as DNA: TGCGCCAGCAGCCCGAGGGTGGGGGAGGTGAACACTGAAGCTTTCTTT.

This clone was counted between two and nine times. The chain links TRBV4-1 to TRBJ2-2; the match to TRBD2 covers 11 bases. The CDR3 extends over 18 amino acids. CDR1 is MGHRA and CDR2 is YSYEKL in the germline V gene. J lost 4 bases, V lost 0 bases, and 7 bases had no gene match. The CDR3 nucleotides read TGCGCCAGCAGCCAAGAGTTCCTAGCGGGAGGTCTCACCGGGGAGCTGTTTTTT. Translated, it gives CASSQEFLAGGLTGELFF.

This sequence joins TRBV4-3 and TRBJ2-7; tentative D call: TRBD1 (6 bases). Trimming left V 3 bases short and J 3 bases short, with 9 bases between. Germline V CDR1 and CDR2: LGHNA, YSLEER. The CDR3 consists of 13 residues. For the CDR3, the DNA is TGCGCCAGCAGCCACGCACAGGGCTACGAGCAGTACTTC. The encoded protein is CASSHAQGYEQYF.

V and J are TRBV9 and TRBJ1-2; weak D call: TRBD1 (5 bases). With 3 bases removed from V and 1 base from J, the gap between germline ends came to 19 bases. CDR1 and CDR2 (germline): SGDLS, YYNGEE. The CDR3 runs 17 residues. The CDR3 is CASSASPLGGNNYGYTF. The CDR3 nucleotides are TGTGCCAGCAGCGCTAGTCCTCTGGGGGGGAATAACTATGGCTACACCTTC.

The rearrangement uses TRBV5-1 and TRBJ1-1; D unresolved. V lost 2 bases to trimming and J lost 4 bases, with 18 bases between them. This CDR3 is 16 amino acids long. The germline V gene encodes CDR1 SGHRS and CDR2 YFSETQ. In DNA form, the CDR3 reads TGCGCCAGCAGCTTAATAGCAGTCGCTGGGAGCACTGAAGCTTTCTTT. Translated: CASSLIAVAGSTEAFF.

The chain joins TRBV11-2 to TRBJ1-1, with 7 bases matching TRBD1. Germline V lookup: CDR1 SGHAT, CDR2 FQNNGV. Trimming cost V 6 bases and J 8 bases; bases outside gene matches: 6. The CDR3 contains 12 residues. CDR3 amino acids: CASSLDRREAFF. For the CDR3, the DNA is TGTGCCAGCAGTCTGGACAGGAGGGAAGCTTTCTTT.

This chain connects TRBV4-3 to TRBJ2-7; TRBD2 aligns across 12 bases. With 4 bases clipped from V and 5 bases from J, the junction kept 3 bases outside the gene matches. The CDR3 loop spans 14 amino acids. Looked up from germline, CDR1 is LGHNA and CDR2 is YSLEER. CDR3 nucleotide sequence: TGCGCCAGCAGCCTCCGGACTAGCGGGGACGAGCAGTACTTC. Residues: CASSLRTSGDEQYF.

The chain couples TRBV5-5 to TRBJ1-4, with D perhaps TRBD1 (5 bases). The V and J ends lost 0 bases and 8 bases respectively, with 11 bases between them. Germline lookup yields CDR1 SGHKS and CDR2 YYEKEE (reference sequence). The CDR3 contains 14 residues. The CDR3 loop reads CASSLGQGAEKLFF. The CDR3 bases are TGTGCCAGCAGCTTGGGGCAGGGTGCGGAAAAACTGTTTTTT.

As DNA, the CDR3 is TGTGCCATCAGTGATAGGGGGTCAGAGACCCAGTACTTC. Its protein product is CAISDRGSETQYF. This chain joins TRBV10-3 and TRBJ2-5, with D possibly matching TRBD1 (6 bases). V lost 3 bases and J lost 4, with 9 bases in between. This CDR3 spans 13 amino acids. Germline CDR1 ENHRY, CDR2 SYGVKD.

Points on this clone: An end of the junction does not agree with germline; a read error may underlie this. This chain links TRBV6-2 or TRBV6-3 with TRBJ2-2, with 13 bases aligning to TRBD2. Germline V gene data show CDR1 as MNHEY and CDR2 as SVGEGT. This CDR3 has 16 residues. CDR3 sequence: CATSPTSGRASGELFF. Written as DNA, the CDR3 is TGTGCCACCAGTCCCACTAGCGGGAGGGCCAGCGGGGAGCTGTTTTTT.

V usage is TRBV5-6 and J usage is TRBJ2-5, with a weak D call TRBD2 (5 bases). V lost 4 bases, J lost 1 base, and 8 bases lay in between. Germline values: CDR1 SGHDT, CDR2 YYEEEE. This CDR3 is built from 13 residues. CDR3 DNA sequence: TGTGCCAGCAGCCGAGGGAGCCAAGAGACCCAGTACTTC. As protein: CASSRGSQETQYF.

Notes on this clone: The same CDR3 arises from other DNA sequences in this sample as well. The CDR3 nucleotides are TGTGCCAGCTCAACGGACAGGGGGAACACTGAAGCTTTCTTT. Translating it yields CASSTDRGNTEAFF. This chain connects TRBV18 to TRBJ1-1; 9 bases map to TRBD1. The CDR3 runs 14 residues. Germline assignment: CDR1 KGHSH and CDR2 LQKENI. J gave up 1 base and V 5 bases, and 2 bases lay outside the gene matches.